This T cell receptor (beta chain) was recorded in a study of response to subunit inactivated influenza vaccine. General study results and limits: There was a suggestion from the authors that each seasonal influenza vaccination recruits few new T cells.

This clonotype was seen at least ten times. Its antigen is undetermined. The CDR3 has 14 amino acids. Germline loops: CDR1 WSHSY, CDR2 SAAADI. With V trimmed by 11 bases and J by 8 bases, 14 bases remained unmatched. TCRdb reanalysed the RT-PCR reads using MiXCR and keeps one entry per CDR3 protein. The data show about half a million distinct CDR3 sequences, roughly 11% seen once. V usage is TRBV10-2 and J usage is TRBJ2-1, with TRBD2 identical over 8 bases. The receptor comes from a man aged 50-59 years who received an inactivated influenza vaccine. The source was PBMCs from blood, collected roughly 48 days after vaccination. CDR3 sequence: CAGWSGRRFDEQFF. The CDR3 bases are TGCGCCGGGTGGAGCGGGAGAAGGTTTGATGAGCAGTTCTTC.